These T cell receptor beta chains were read from a single sample in a study of OX40 agonist ivuxolimab in advanced cancers. Measured with immunoSEQ multiplex PCR; TCRdb has only the in-frame clones, and not every one. This table holds about 60,000 clones, 80% to 90% found once. Source: CD4+ or CD8+ T cells sorted from blood, taken in a trial of the OX40 agonist ivuxolimab. These receptors all stem from an adult with an advanced solid tumor such as melanoma, head and neck, liver or kidney cancer. Both conserved end residues are part of each CDR3. Each record gives: CDR3 length, D gene, J gene, clone size, V gene, CDR3 protein, CDR3 DNA. The D gene is left open where the match is weak. Clone size appears in some rows only: once, few, many, or a class for an expanded clone.

cdr3_length: 12
d_call: NA
j_call: TRBJ1-2
clone_size: NA
v_call: TRBV14
cdr3_aa: CASSQTGLGYTF
cdr3_nt: TGTGCCAGCAGCCAGACAGGACTAGGCTACACCTTC

cdr3_length: 13
d_call: NA
j_call: TRBJ2-3
clone_size: NA
v_call: TRBV9
cdr3_aa: CASSVASRDTQYF
cdr3_nt: TGTGCCAGCAGCGTAGCCAGCAGAGATACGCAGTATTTT

cdr3_length: 15
d_call: NA
j_call: TRBJ2-5
clone_size: NA
v_call: TRBV6-1
cdr3_aa: CASSVYRDHQETQYF
cdr3_nt: TGTGCCAGCAGTGTATACAGGGACCACCAAGAGACCCAGTACTTC

cdr3_length: 15
d_call: TRBD1
j_call: TRBJ1-2
clone_size: NA
v_call: TRBV9
cdr3_aa: CASSVGTGGFYGYTF
cdr3_nt: TGTGCCAGCAGCGTGGGGACAGGGGGCTTCTATGGCTACACCTTC

cdr3_length: 13
d_call: NA
j_call: TRBJ2-7
clone_size: NA
v_call: TRBV30
cdr3_aa: CAWSVGTTYEQYF
cdr3_nt: TGTGCCTGGAGTGTAGGGACCACCTACGAGCAGTACTTC

cdr3_length: 14
d_call: NA
j_call: TRBJ2-7
clone_size: NA
v_call: TRBV6-6
cdr3_aa: CASSQRSFPYEQYF
cdr3_nt: TGTGCCAGCAGTCAAAGGTCGTTTCCCTACGAGCAGTACTTC

cdr3_length: 15
d_call: NA
j_call: TRBJ2-3
clone_size: NA
v_call: TRBV4-1
cdr3_aa: CASSQDYPTSDTQYF
cdr3_nt: TGCGCCAGCAGCCAAGATTACCCCACTAGCGATACGCAGTATTTT

cdr3_length: 15
d_call: NA
j_call: TRBJ2-1
clone_size: NA
v_call: TRBV7-9
cdr3_aa: CASSLVGGIINEQFF
cdr3_nt: TGTGCCAGCAGCTTAGTCGGCGGGATTATCAATGAGCAGTTCTTC

cdr3_length: 14
d_call: TRBD1
j_call: TRBJ2-2
clone_size: once
v_call: TRBV4-1
cdr3_aa: CASGGTGYTGELFF
cdr3_nt: TGCGCCAGCGGGGGGACAGGGTACACCGGGGAGCTGTTTTTT

cdr3_length: 16
d_call: NA
j_call: TRBJ2-1
clone_size: NA
v_call: TRBV10-2
cdr3_aa: CASSESRASIYNEQFF
cdr3_nt: TGCGCCAGCAGTGAGTCCCGTGCTTCAATCTACAATGAGCAGTTCTTC

cdr3_length: 13
d_call: NA
j_call: TRBJ2-7
clone_size: NA
v_call: TRBV29-1
cdr3_aa: CSVVLTGSYEQYF
cdr3_nt: TGCAGCGTTGTCCTCACGGGCTCCTACGAGCAGTACTTC

cdr3_length: 15
d_call: TRBD2
j_call: TRBJ2-5
clone_size: NA
v_call: TRBV4-3
cdr3_aa: CASSVAGRPGETQYF
cdr3_nt: TGCGCCAGCAGCGTGGCCGGGAGGCCGGGGGAGACCCAGTACTTC

cdr3_length: 14
d_call: NA
j_call: TRBJ1-1
clone_size: NA
v_call: TRBV19
cdr3_aa: CASSGEATVPEAFF
cdr3_nt: TGTGCCAGTAGTGGTGAGGCGACAGTGCCTGAAGCTTTCTTT

cdr3_length: 18
d_call: TRBD2
j_call: TRBJ2-1
clone_size: NA
v_call: TRBV30
cdr3_aa: CAWRGGTRREGPKHEQFF
cdr3_nt: TGTGCCTGGAGGGGGGGGACTAGGCGGGAGGGCCCTAAGCATGAGCAGTTCTTC

cdr3_length: 13
d_call: NA
j_call: TRBJ2-3
clone_size: NA
v_call: TRBV5-6
cdr3_aa: CASSLVDFDTQYF
cdr3_nt: TGTGCCAGCAGCTTGGTGGATTTCGATACGCAGTATTTT

cdr3_length: 16
d_call: NA
j_call: TRBJ1-5
clone_size: NA
v_call: TRBV5-6
cdr3_aa: CASSLGAGSEEQPQHF
cdr3_nt: TGTGCCAGCAGCCTCGGAGCAGGGAGTGAGGAGCAGCCCCAGCATTTT

cdr3_length: 16
d_call: NA
j_call: TRBJ1-6
clone_size: NA
v_call: TRBV9
cdr3_aa: CASSAGGGNYNSPLHF
cdr3_nt: TGTGCCAGCAGCGCGGGGGGAGGAAACTATAATTCACCCCTCCACTTT

cdr3_length: 14
d_call: TRBD1
j_call: TRBJ1-1
clone_size: NA
v_call: TRBV4-3
cdr3_aa: CASSQGTGHTEAFF
cdr3_nt: TGCGCCAGCAGCCAAGGGACAGGGCATACTGAAGCTTTCTTT

cdr3_length: 18
d_call: TRBD2
j_call: TRBJ2-2
clone_size: once
v_call: TRBV7-6
cdr3_aa: CASSLSRLAGVVTGELFF
cdr3_nt: TGTGCCAGCAGCTTAAGTAGGCTAGCGGGAGTTGTCACCGGGGAGCTGTTTTTT

cdr3_length: 14
d_call: NA
j_call: TRBJ2-1
clone_size: NA
v_call: TRBV19
cdr3_aa: CASSTGTIYNEQFF
cdr3_nt: TGTGCCAGTAGCACCGGGACAATCTACAATGAGCAGTTCTTC

cdr3_length: 13
d_call: NA
j_call: TRBJ1-4
clone_size: NA
v_call: TRBV2
cdr3_aa: CASRDTGNEKLFF
cdr3_nt: TGTGCCAGCAGAGATACAGGGAATGAAAAACTGTTTTTT

cdr3_length: 13
d_call: TRBD1
j_call: TRBJ1-2
clone_size: NA
v_call: TRBV5-4
cdr3_aa: CASSLGTGNGYTF
cdr3_nt: TGTGCCAGCAGCTTGGGGACAGGGAATGGCTACACCTTC

cdr3_length: 15
d_call: NA
j_call: TRBJ2-1
clone_size: NA
v_call: TRBV4-1
cdr3_aa: CASSLTATAYNEQFF
cdr3_nt: TGCGCCAGCAGCCTGACAGCTACTGCCTACAATGAGCAGTTCTTC

cdr3_length: 16
d_call: NA
j_call: TRBJ1-1
clone_size: few
v_call: TRBV10-3
cdr3_aa: CAISPSWVAGNTEAFF
cdr3_nt: TGTGCCATCAGCCCAAGTTGGGTGGCAGGCAACACTGAAGCTTTCTTT

cdr3_length: 16
d_call: NA
j_call: TRBJ1-1
clone_size: NA
v_call: TRBV27
cdr3_aa: CASSPPDGGFNTEAFF
cdr3_nt: TGTGCCAGCAGTCCCCCCGACGGGGGGTTCAACACTGAAGCTTTCTTT

cdr3_length: 14
d_call: NA
j_call: TRBJ1-4
clone_size: NA
v_call: TRBV27
cdr3_aa: CASSLVGLGEKLFF
cdr3_nt: TGTGCCAGCAGTCTGGTCGGCCTCGGTGAAAAACTGTTTTTT

cdr3_length: 15
d_call: NA
j_call: TRBJ1-4
clone_size: NA
v_call: TRBV7-9
cdr3_aa: CASSPPRTLEGKLFF
cdr3_nt: TGTGCCAGCAGCCCACCGAGGACCCTCGAGGGGAAACTGTTTTTT

cdr3_length: 14
d_call: NA
j_call: TRBJ1-2
clone_size: NA
v_call: TRBV5-5
cdr3_aa: CASSLDPGWYGYTF
cdr3_nt: TGTGCCAGCAGCTTGGATCCGGGGTGGTATGGCTACACCTTC

cdr3_length: 15
d_call: TRBD2
j_call: TRBJ2-3
clone_size: NA
v_call: TRBV30
cdr3_aa: CAWSGEGRATDTQYF
cdr3_nt: TGTGCCTGGAGTGGGGAGGGGCGGGCCACAGATACGCAGTATTTT